This T cell receptor (beta chain) was sequenced during a study of cytomegalovirus exposure and HLA in healthy donors (TCRdb year 2017). As for the study more broadly: According to an earlier analysis of 587 of the donors, 150 million to 200 million T cells yielded 120 million or so unique TCR beta sequences and about 300 Gb of sequence data. Typing coverage differed by locus: A, B, C, DRB1 and DQB1 were typed in about 620-640 donors, DQA1 in 500 to 550, DPA1 in nearly 610, and DPB1 in 450 to 490. The genetic ancestry cluster associated with self-reported Caucasian donors included around 76% of the 398 genotyped donors. On average, around 240,000 unique TCR beta nucleotide sequences were sequenced per donor among a few hundred genotyped donors of the cohort, with about 17% of those sequences being non-productive. All discovery cohort repertoires had been generated on a single sequencing platform. Four to six DR-DQ haplotypes were handled as single units for association and clustering, since linkage in the cohort was strong. In addition to the first cohort of 650 to 800 subjects, a separate validation cohort of approximately 120 different subjects was used. To predict cytomegalovirus infection status, the study brought together high-throughput TCR immunosequencing, statistical association of individual TCRs with disease status, and machine learning. To study patterns of TCR occurrence, a later analysis re-analyzed previously published TCR beta repertoires from around 700 donors and added high-resolution HLA genotyping. Genome-wide SNP genotypes for about three fifths of the 666 donors were used in a later genetic analysis, which treated that subset as a discovery cohort. The study profiled the T cell repertoires of fewer than 850 subjects by immunosequencing and related them to cytomegalovirus serostatus. The study was designed to test whether signatures of past pathogen exposure could be identified by cataloging public T cell receptors. To decide whether each TCR beta V gene segment behaved as functional or pseudogenic, an earlier analysis of some 600 of the donors relied on high-throughput TCR beta sequencing. The later analysis used no new phenotypic data to find candidate immune exposures, relying instead on TCR beta sequences and their occurrence across donors. An early release covering roughly 600 HLA-typed donors comprised approximately 300 gigabases of sequencing data and approximately 85 million unique TCR sequences. Class I and class II HLA loci were covered by the typing at four-digit resolution. Donor age, sex, ethnicity and CMV serostatus were collected together with the repertoire data.

Remarks on this clone: The clone's antigen remains unknown. At one boundary the junction diverges from the germline segment, which might be a read error.

The paper's findings and limits, for the study overall: This cohort had only TCR beta chains sequenced, and the lack of alpha or paired-chain data limited which features could be detected. A later analysis reported that several top co-occurrence clusters appeared linked to parvovirus B19, influenza, CMV and Epstein-Barr virus. A later analysis found that most CMV-associated TCR beta chains appeared HLA-restricted, with HLA associations seemingly driven largely by CMV exposure. A further reported finding was that TCR beta sequences accurately predicted the HLA-A and HLA-B alleles for most subjects in the first cohort. According to a later genetic analysis, donors in an Asian-associated ancestry cluster had fewer N-insertions in productive TCRs than the roughly 660-donor mean. A later analysis found that HLA-associated TCR beta chains were more clonally expanded and had lower generation probabilities than equally common non-associated chains. V-gene and J-gene trimming of TCR beta chains was associated with a missense DCLRE1C variant in a later genetic analysis, and the association was replicated in an independent cohort. When HLA alleles, especially DR and DQ, strongly co-occurred, attributing TCR associations to individual alleles was difficult. For the cohort, immune exposure information was limited to CMV serostatus. Linkage disequilibrium might explain the correlated functional status among segregating V segments, but an unknown experimental factor could not be excluded. Across donors, most TCR sequences were observed very rarely, whereas some public TCRs were present in many individuals. Roughly uniform sequencing depth across donors was assumed in presence/absence analyses, although this assumption may not hold. Because HLA typing was unavailable for some donors at each locus, only the typed subset was used in association tests. The sequencing pipeline was judged likely to have produced a cluster of highly shared sequence variants as a technical artifact. The study listed 164 TCR beta chains as associated with cytomegalovirus. The authors suggested that the approach could potentially be extended to other disease states and immunological phenotypes. A few of the identified cytomegalovirus-associated TCR beta chains were confirmed in vitro to be specific for cytomegalovirus antigens. At a false discovery rate of 0.05, a later analysis linked around 15,000 TCR beta sequences to specific HLA alleles. Because counts were too low, 15 to 20 rarely observed V segments, including chromosome 9 orphons, were excluded from the earlier analysis of 500 to 700 of the donors. Some IMGT-functional V segments, including TRBV6-2 and TRBV6-3, could not be distinguished by the 87-base-pair reads and were therefore excluded. In an earlier analysis of roughly 500 of the donors, most TCR beta V segments appeared in productive rearrangements about 87% or about 30% of the time, broadly matching IMGT annotations. Cytomegalovirus status was reported to be diagnosed by the classifier with high specificity and sensitivity in both the original and validation cohorts. In a later analysis, TCR association rates were found to vary across HLA loci, with the most associated TCRs seen for DRB1 alleles and the fewest for HLA-C alleles.

The cohort was made up of under 800 healthy bone marrow donors. At the time of sampling, all cohort members were nominally healthy, though unrecorded immune exposures were likely present. The donor tested CMV seropositive and was one of the 289 seropositive cohort members. A peripheral blood sample was provided by each donor, and peripheral blood mononuclear cells were used for TCR beta sequencing. Genomic DNA was extracted from the blood cell samples with the Qiagen DNeasy Blood Extraction Kit. Via the germline V gene (reference sequence), CDR1 is SEHNR and CDR2 FQNEAQ. There are 15 amino acids in the CDR3, from cysteine to phenylalanine inclusive. Only the CDR3 portion is preserved as DNA: 45 bases, with reading frame beginning at the first base. The library was generated by the immunoSEQ multiplex PCR assay. For the multiplex PCR, a mixture combining 60 forward primers for TCR Vbeta segments and 13 reverse primers for TCR Jbeta segments was used. A multiplex PCR assay on genomic DNA amplified the CDR3 region of rearranged TCR beta genes. The amplified TCR beta libraries were sequenced on the Illumina HiSeq System as 87-base-pair reads. The original methods were these. In a later analysis, tens of millions of unique TCR beta chains were counted across the 500 to 700 repertoires, and about 10 million of these chains were shared by at least two donors. Raw reads were error-corrected and collapsed into unique sequences with a nearest-neighbor algorithm that merged closely related sequences to remove PCR and sequencing errors. V, D and J gene segments were assigned by aligning CDR3 sequences to IMGT reference sequences. Each retained sequence needed at least a six-nucleotide match to both a V gene segment and a J gene segment. Rearrangements were called productive when the CDR3 lacked stop codons and stayed in frame with V and J; all others were non-productive. Following IMGT convention, CDR3 was defined as the stretch from the second conserved V-encoded cysteine up to the conserved J-encoded phenylalanine. In an earlier analysis of more than 550 of the donors, sequences lacking an unambiguous match to a single V gene segment were excluded. An earlier analysis of 450 to 650 of the donors called V segments functional above 56.7% productive rearrangements and segregating when the between-donor standard deviation exceeded 5%. A statistical classification framework was built to diagnose cytomegalovirus status from the catalog of TCR beta chain sequences. In a later analysis, TCR nucleotide sequences were compared against IMGT/GENE-DB human TR gene sequences so that V and J genes could be assigned. Using the TCRdist pipeline, a later analysis assigned CDR3 sequences along with most-parsimonious VDJ recombination scenarios. In a later analysis, every TCR beta chain was defined by the combination of its CDR3 amino acid sequence and its V-gene family, and reads without a unique V-gene family were dropped. To address suspected cross-contamination and a sequencing artifact, a later analysis removed 592 highly shared, low-generation-probability nucleotide sequences. In a later analysis, a clonal expansion index for each public chain was calculated from normalized within-repertoire ranks of inferred template counts. Generation probabilities in a later analysis came from a VDJ recombination model fitted to out-of-frame rearrangements, and those results were checked against IGoR. In a later analysis, TCR-TCR, TCR-HLA and TCR-CMV co-occurrence was scored with hypergeometric tests, and a repertoire-size bias correction was applied to TCR pairs. In a later analysis, false discovery rates were estimated by permuting HLA or CMV assignments 20 times. In a later analysis, co-occurring TCRs were grouped using DBSCAN, with TCRdist sequence similarity added in when clustering inside HLA-allele-positive subsets. For co-occurrence clustering, repertoires with fewer than 30,000 or more than 120,000 public chains were excluded, along with five or six repertoires with anomalous nucleotide sharing. Entries here come from immuneACCESS through TCRdb and include only in-frame sequences with V and J called. Some clones fail to appear in such tables; in the studies checked, an unresolved V gene covers under half of the shortfall, and the cause of the remainder is unknown. Clone size and V and J calls were adopted from that table, with D and trimming inferred from the DNA. This sample is represented by 120,000 or so clones; about four fifths of them were singletons. The leading ten clones occupy approximately 3.5% of the sample.

The V and J segments used are TRBV7-9 and TRBJ2-5, with 10 middle bases fitting TRBD1. Sequencing input: PBMCs. This TCR was sampled from a middle-aged woman in good health and CMV-seropositive. The DNA reads as follows: TGTTCCAGCAGCTGGTTCCGGGACAGGGGCGAGACCCAGTACTTC. This yields the protein CSSSWFRDRGETQYF.